Detailed here is one T cell receptor beta chain. This sample was included in a study of blood T cell repertoires in COVID-19. Across the study: The United States, Italy and Spain provided the acute and convalescent COVID-19 samples. In each case, the material was cDNA or gDNA derived from T cells, B-cell-depleted T cells, or PBMCs.

The CDR3 loop spans 13 amino acids. Looked up from germline, CDR1 is DFQATT and CDR2 is SNEGSKA (reference sequence). Trimming took off 3 bases at V and 0 bases at J, with 7 bases between the two ends. Authors' methods: Reference gene primers were amplified, and this amplification served to estimate nucleated cell counts. Clones were sequenced by immunoSEQ multiplex PCR, and TCRdb holds only the in-frame ones, with some missing. The V and J calls and the clone size are those of that table, but D and trimming were determined from the DNA. The sample carries approximately 160,000 clones, approximately 85% recorded once.

The chain has TRBV20-1 and TRBJ2-3; no clear D. Sequenced: peripheral blood. This receptor was taken from a man aged 55 to 69 who had recovered from COVID-19. The CDR3 protein is CSASLSSTDTQYF. CDR3 nucleotides: TGCAGTGCTAGTCTTTCTAGCACAGATACGCAGTATTTT.